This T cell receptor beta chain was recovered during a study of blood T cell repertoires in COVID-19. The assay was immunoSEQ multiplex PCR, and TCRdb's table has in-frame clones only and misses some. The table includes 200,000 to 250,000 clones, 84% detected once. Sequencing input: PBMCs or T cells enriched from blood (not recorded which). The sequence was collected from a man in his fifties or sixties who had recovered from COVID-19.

The CDR3 nucleotides are TGTGCCAGCAGCCCGGACAGATACTATGGCTACACCTTC. It encodes CASSPDRYYGYTF. This rearrangement joins TRBV11-3 to TRBJ1-2; weak D call: TRBD1 (6 bases). The CDR3 length is 13 residues. Germline V gene sequence: CDR1 SGHNT, CDR2 YENEEA. Trimming removed 5 bases at V and 3 bases at J, with 10 bases between.